This note documents a single T cell receptor (beta chain) sequence. What it recognizes is unknown. This entry is derived from a study of CD8 T cells in ankylosing spondylitis. The study, taken as a whole, reports: Clones linked with disease were CD8+ and fairly uncommon in the peripheral blood. Reportedly, matched ankylosing spondylitis synovial fluid was significantly enriched for disease-linked clones.

Preparation of TCR beta libraries was done by quantitative 5'-RACE with molecular barcodes. Each CDR3 protein is one row after TCRdb ran MiXCR on the 5' RACE reads. The data contain about 140,000 distinct CDR3 sequences, 25% to 35% of them singletons. Trimming removed 5 bases from V and 5 bases from J, with 16 bases in between. The CDR3 contains 14 residues. The germline CDR1 and CDR2 sequences are SGHAT and FQNNGV. V usage is TRBV11-2 and J usage is TRBJ2-7; possible D gene TRBD2, 6 bases. The sequenced sample consisted of synovial fluid, either unsorted or a sorted T cell fraction (not recorded which). This sequence was found in a male donor with ankylosing spondylitis. The CDR3 loop reads CASSIATGVNEQYF. CDR3 coding DNA: TGTGCCAGCAGCATCGCGACGGGGGTTAACGAGCAGTACTTC.